Listed here are 26 T cell receptor beta chains from one sample, sequenced in a study of T-cell memory formation after mild COVID-19. One entry per CDR3 protein results from TCRdb running MiXCR on the 5' RACE reads. The sample lists almost 550,000 distinct CDR3 sequences; roughly 20% were seen once. Sequencing was carried out using PBMCs or a T cell subset sorted from them (not recorded which). The origin of the receptors is an adult woman who had mild COVID-19 (a few samples of this study predate the infection). Cell type and time point are not known.

Only a few counts were recorded for this clonotype. The V gene is TRBV12-5, the J gene TRBJ2-1, with 14 nucleotides matching TRBD2. Germline loops: CDR1 LGHNT, CDR2 FRNRAP. This CDR3 spans 16 amino acids. Trimming took 6 bases from V and 7 from J; bases not matched to a gene: 8. This chain's CDR3 is CASGRGTSGGRNEQFF. The DNA of the CDR3 is TGTGCTAGTGGCCGGGGGACTAGCGGGGGCCGGAATGAGCAGTTCTTC.

This clonotype came up a few times. The CDR3, as DNA: TGTGCCATCAGTGAGCGGGAGCGTGACGGGGCCCAGTACTTC. As protein: CAISERERDGAQYF. This chain links TRBV10-3 with TRBJ2-5; D possibly corresponds to TRBD2 (6 bases). The germline V gene encodes CDR1 ENHRY and CDR2 SYGVKD. Trimming stripped 2 bases from V and 9 bases from J, with 16 bases between. The CDR3 is 14 amino acids.

Only one count was recorded for this clonotype. V gene TRBV10-3 combines with J gene TRBJ2-3; a possible D gene is TRBD2 (6 bases). The V gene lost 5 bases and the J gene lost 4 bases, with 22 bases spanning the gap. Germline CDR1 is ENHRY and CDR2 is SYGVKD. The CDR3 has 17 amino acids. CDR3 in DNA: TGTGCCATCAGTCGGGACTCAGGGAACGGTTTGGCAGATACGCAGTATTTT. Its translation: CAISRDSGNGLADTQYF.

J is TRBJ2-2 and V is TRBV7-9; D unresolved. The germline CDR1 and CDR2 sequences are SEHNR and FQNEAQ (reference sequence). This CDR3 is 15 amino acids long. V was cut by 5 bases and J by 4 bases, with 14 bases left in between. In DNA, the CDR3 is TGTGCCAGCAGCCCACGCCCCAGCAGCACCGGGGAGCTGTTTTTT. This sequence encodes CASSPRPSSTGELFF.

The genes are TRBV5-5 and TRBJ2-7; 9 bases map to TRBD1. Germline V gives CDR1 SGHKS, CDR2 YYEKEE (reference sequence). The J segment lost 3 bases and the V segment lost 0 bases, leaving 4 bases of the junction unmatched. CDR3 length: 15 amino acids. The CDR3 sequence: CASSLAGQGGYEQYF. CDR3 nucleotides: TGTGCCAGCAGCTTGGCGGGACAGGGAGGCTACGAGCAGTACTTC.

This clonotype was picked up a small number of times. This rearrangement joins TRBV18 to TRBJ2-7; the D call may be TRBD1 or TRBD2 (6 bases each). Trimming pared 1 base from V and 6 bases from J, leaving 16 bases between. The germline CDR1 and CDR2 sequences are KGHSH and LQKENI. The CDR3 covers 15 residues. The CDR3 DNA reads TGTGCCAGCTCACCACGGGGGGCACTCACGGGCGAGCAGTACTTC. It codes for CASSPRGALTGEQYF.

The table lists this clonotype with many counts. The genes are TRBV20-1 and TRBJ2-7; D gene ambiguous. Per germline, CDR1 DFQATT and CDR2 SNEGSKA (reference sequence). The ends were cut back, 3 bases at V and 1 base at J, with 7 bases in the middle. This CDR3 has 12 residues. The CDR3 sequence: CSARGASYEQYF. CDR3 DNA: TGCAGTGCTAGGGGTGCATCCTACGAGCAGTACTTC.

This clonotype was recorded a few times. The chain combines TRBV12-5 with TRBJ2-1; 15 nucleotides align to TRBD2. Germline V gene sequence: CDR1 LGHNT, CDR2 FRNRAP. The CDR3 consists of 18 residues. Germline trimming cut 5 bases from V and 9 bases from J; bases unmatched to any gene: 14. For the CDR3, the DNA is TGTGCTAGTGGTGTATCTGGGACTAGCGGGAGGAAACAGGGTGAGCAGTTCTTC. Its protein is CASGVSGTSGRKQGEQFF. The full variable domain, its missing parts supplied by reference TRBV12-5 and TRBJ2-1, is DARVTQTPRHKVTEMGQEVTMRCQPILGHNTVFWYRQTMMQGLELLAYFRNRAPLDDSGMPKDRFSAEMPDATLATLKIQPSEPRDSAVYFCASGVSGTSGRKQGEQFFGPGTRLTVL.

The chain joins TRBV7-2 to TRBJ2-7; unclear D gene. Per germline, CDR1 SGHTA and CDR2 FQGNSA. V shed 5 bases and J shed 0 bases, with 14 bases lying between them. There are 15 residues in the CDR3. CDR3 residues: CASSPLMGSSYEQYF. The CDR3 bases are TGTGCCAGCAGCCCCCTCATGGGTAGCTCCTACGAGCAGTACTTC.

The V gene is TRBV7-9, the J gene TRBJ1-1; D gene unclear. With 5 bases removed from V and 6 bases from J, the gap between germline ends came to 10 bases. This CDR3 comprises 12 residues. Germline V CDR1 and CDR2: SEHNR, FQNEAQ (reference sequence). The CDR3 spells CASSHVLPEAFF. DNA of the CDR3: TGTGCCAGCAGCCATGTACTTCCTGAAGCTTTCTTT.

This clonotype occurred a few times. The rearrangement joins TRBV28 to TRBJ1-1, with 9 bases that match TRBD1. The germline gives CDR1 MDHEN, CDR2 SYDVKM. The junction had 2 bases not matched to a gene; V was cut back by 3 bases and J by 12 bases. The CDR3 has 11 residues. The CDR3 is CASSLDRGPFF. CDR3 sequence (DNA): TGTGCCAGCAGTTTGGACAGGGGTCCTTTCTTT. Using reference TRBV28 and TRBJ1-1 for the parts outside the CDR3, the full variable domain is DVKVTQSSRYLVKRTGEKVFLECVQDMDHENMFWYRQDPGLGLRLIYFSYDVKMKEKGDIPEGYSVSREKKERFSLILESASTNQTSMYLCASSLDRGPFFGQGTRLTVV.

This clonotype was recorded a few times. The J gene is TRBJ2-6, the V gene TRBV12-3 or TRBV12-4; D is unresolved. V was shortened by 8 bases and J by 0 bases, with 8 bases between the two germline ends. The CDR3 totals 14 residues. The CDR3 DNA reads TGTGCCAGCGCTAAGAACTCTGGGGCCAACGTCCTGACTTTC. Encoded protein: CASAKNSGANVLTF.

The table lists this clonotype with a few counts. The V call is TRBV3-1, the J call TRBJ2-3; a possible D gene is TRBD1 (6 bases). The germline V gene encodes CDR1 LGHDT and CDR2 YNNKEL (reference sequence). The CDR3 consists of 16 residues. V lost 4 bases and J lost 2, with 16 bases in between. The CDR3 loop reads CASSPGVGGITDTQYF. In DNA form, the CDR3 reads TGTGCCAGCAGCCCCGGAGTAGGGGGTATCACAGATACGCAGTATTTT.

The sample holds a few counts of this clonotype. The rearrangement uses TRBV5-1 and TRBJ2-5; TRBD2 matches at 10 bases. The CDR3 spans 16 residues. The junction had 11 bases not matched to a gene; V was cut back by 5 bases and J by 4 bases. Per the germline V gene, CDR1 is SGHRS and CDR2 is YFSETQ. This CDR3 reads CASSLGTSAFLETQYF. CDR3 in DNA: TGCGCCAGCAGTTTAGGGACTAGCGCCTTTTTAGAGACCCAGTACTTC. The whole variable domain, remainder taken from reference TRBV5-1 and TRBJ2-5, is KAGVTQTPRYLIKTRGQQVTLSCSPISGHRSVSWYQQTPGQGLQFLFEYFSETQRNKGNFPGRFSGRQFSNSRSEMNVSTLELGDSALYLCASSLGTSAFLETQYFGPGTRLLVL.

The V gene is TRBV15, the J gene TRBJ2-2; D ambiguous. V lost 0 bases to trimming and J lost 6 bases, with 17 bases between them. Germline V lookup: CDR1 LNHNV, CDR2 YYDKDF (reference sequence). The CDR3 extends over 17 amino acids. The CDR3 sequence: CATSRDGPSRAAGELFF. DNA of the CDR3: TGTGCCACCAGCAGAGATGGGCCCAGTCGGGCTGCCGGGGAGCTGTTTTTT.

There are a few counts of this clonotype. The rearrangement uses TRBV5-1 and TRBJ2-3; no firm D call. Germline-derived CDR1 and CDR2 are SGHRS and YFSETQ. The CDR3 length is 12 residues. Trimming took 4 bases from V and 1 from J, leaving 4 bases between them. CDR3 region: CASSIRTDTQYF. The CDR3 nucleotides read TGCGCCAGCAGCATCCGCACAGATACGCAGTATTTT.

The table lists this clonotype with a few counts. This sequence joins TRBV5-1 and TRBJ1-3; 8 bases align to TRBD1. The V gene's germline CDR1 is SGHRS and CDR2 YFSETQ. J was trimmed by 1 base and V by 0 bases; bases with no gene match: 6. CDR3 length: 17 amino acids. CDR3 DNA sequence: TGCGCCAGCAGCTTGGAGGGACAGGCCCGATCTGGAAACACCATATATTTT. Its translation is CASSLEGQARSGNTIYF. Together with reference TRBV5-1 and TRBJ1-3, the CDR3 gives the full variable domain: KAGVTQTPRYLIKTRGQQVTLSCSPISGHRSVSWYQQTPGQGLQFLFEYFSETQRNKGNFPGRFSGRQFSNSRSEMNVSTLELGDSALYLCASSLEGQARSGNTIYFGEGSWLTVV.

The chain carries TRBV5-1 and TRBJ1-4; 8 positions match TRBD1. Trimming took 4 bases from V and 8 from J; bases not matched to a gene: 13. There are 16 residues in the CDR3. The germline V gene has CDR1 SGHRS and CDR2 YFSETQ. CDR3 region: CASSRGVVTGEEKLFF. The CDR3 DNA is TGCGCCAGCAGCAGGGGCGTTGTGACAGGGGAAGAAAAACTGTTTTTT.

This clonotype was counted many times. The chain recombines TRBV12-3 or TRBV12-4 with TRBJ1-1; 8 positions agree with TRBD1. The J segment lost 1 base and the V segment lost 4 bases, leaving 5 bases of the junction unmatched. The CDR3 is 15 residues long. Here the CDR3 reads CASSSRTGRNTEAFF. Written as DNA, the CDR3 is TGTGCCAGCAGTTCCCGGACAGGGCGGAACACTGAAGCTTTCTTT.

The chain carries TRBV6-2 or TRBV6-3 and TRBJ2-1, with D perhaps matching TRBD2 (7 bases). This CDR3 is built from 17 residues. V was clipped by 4 bases and J by 12 bases, with 28 bases between them. Per the germline V gene, CDR1 is MNHEY and CDR2 is SVGEGT. CDR3 region: CASSSNGGGRPSKGQFF. The CDR3, as DNA: TGTGCCAGCAGTTCGAACGGGGGCGGGAGACCCTCAAAGGGGCAGTTCTTC.

V and J are TRBV5-1 and TRBJ1-1, with 9 positions matching TRBD1. The CDR3 totals 17 residues. V was pared by 4 bases and J by 7 bases, with 17 bases of the junction left unmatched. Germline V gene sequence: CDR1 SGHRS, CDR2 YFSETQ. The CDR3 here is CASSISPTGGSGFEAFF. CDR3 coding DNA: TGCGCCAGCAGCATTTCCCCGACAGGGGGGTCGGGCTTTGAAGCTTTCTTT. Supplemented by reference TRBV5-1 and TRBJ1-1, the full variable domain reads KAGVTQTPRYLIKTRGQQVTLSCSPISGHRSVSWYQQTPGQGLQFLFEYFSETQRNKGNFPGRFSGRQFSNSRSEMNVSTLELGDSALYLCASSISPTGGSGFEAFFGQGTRLTVV.

This clonotype occurred a few times. This chain links TRBV7-2 with TRBJ2-1, with D perhaps assigned TRBD1 or TRBD2 (5 bases each). The CDR3 length is 14 residues. V lost 0 bases, J lost 9 bases, and 12 bases lay in between. Germline CDR1 and CDR2: SGHTA and FQGNSA. CDR3 in DNA: TGTGCCAGCAGCTTAGCTCCGGGAAGGGGTGAGCAGTTCTTC. This translates into CASSLAPGRGEQFF.

This clonotype was seen a few times. V is TRBV7-3 and J is TRBJ2-7; the D gene could be TRBD1 or TRBD2 (6 bases each). Germline-derived CDR1 and CDR2 are SGHTA and FQGTGA. CDR3 length: 15 residues. With 2 bases removed from V and 2 bases from J, the gap between germline ends came to 13 bases. As DNA, the CDR3 is TGTGCCAGCAGCTTATCGGGGGCTGCAACCTACGAGCAGTACTTC. It codes for CASSLSGAATYEQYF.

This clonotype was seen a few times. The chain is built from TRBV20-1 and TRBJ2-2; the match to TRBD2 covers 7 bases. The J segment lost 3 bases and the V segment lost 5 bases, leaving 3 bases of the junction unmatched. Germline loops: CDR1 DFQATT, CDR2 SNEGSKA (reference sequence). This CDR3 comprises 13 residues. CDR3 DNA sequence: TGCAGTGCTTCTAGCGGATACACCGGGGAGCTGTTTTTT. This codes for CSASSGYTGELFF.

The chain employs TRBV7-8 and TRBJ2-1; unclear D gene. Trimming stripped 4 bases from V and 7 bases from J, with 8 bases between. The CDR3 consists of 12 residues. Per germline, CDR1 SGHVS and CDR2 FQNEAQ. The CDR3 reads CASSSGRNEQFF. DNA for the CDR3: TGTGCCAGCAGCTCCGGTCGGAATGAGCAGTTCTTC.

The gene calls are TRBV24-1 and TRBJ2-7; D is perhaps TRBD1 (6 bases). CDR1 KGHDR and CDR2 SFDVKD come from the germline V gene. V lost 4 bases and J 3 bases, leaving 15 bases between the germline ends. The CDR3 sequence is 15 residues long. CDR3 nucleotide sequence: TGTGCCACCAGTGACCAGAGGCAGGGGAACTACGAGCAGTACTTC. Amino acids: CATSDQRQGNYEQYF.